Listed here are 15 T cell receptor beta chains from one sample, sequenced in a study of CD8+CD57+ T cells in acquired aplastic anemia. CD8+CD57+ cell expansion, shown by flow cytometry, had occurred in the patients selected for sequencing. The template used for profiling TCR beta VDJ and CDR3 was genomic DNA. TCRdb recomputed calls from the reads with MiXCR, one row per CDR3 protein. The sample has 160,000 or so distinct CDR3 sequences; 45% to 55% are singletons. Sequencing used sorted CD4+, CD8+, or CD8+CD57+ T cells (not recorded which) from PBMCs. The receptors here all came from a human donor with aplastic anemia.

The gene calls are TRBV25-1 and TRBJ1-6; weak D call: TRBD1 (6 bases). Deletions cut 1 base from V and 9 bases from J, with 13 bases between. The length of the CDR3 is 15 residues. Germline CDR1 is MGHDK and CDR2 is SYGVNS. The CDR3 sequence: CASSEFAGAGSPLHF. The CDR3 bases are TGTGCCAGCAGTGAATTCGCAGGGGCTGGTTCACCCCTCCACTTT.

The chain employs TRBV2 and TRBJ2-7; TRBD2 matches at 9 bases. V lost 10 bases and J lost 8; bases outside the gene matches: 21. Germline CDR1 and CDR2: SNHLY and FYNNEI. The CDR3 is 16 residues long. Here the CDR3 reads CATLNPAGGPRRQQYF. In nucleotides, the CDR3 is TGTGCCACACTCAACCCGGCGGGGGGGCCTAGAAGGCAGCAGTACTTC.

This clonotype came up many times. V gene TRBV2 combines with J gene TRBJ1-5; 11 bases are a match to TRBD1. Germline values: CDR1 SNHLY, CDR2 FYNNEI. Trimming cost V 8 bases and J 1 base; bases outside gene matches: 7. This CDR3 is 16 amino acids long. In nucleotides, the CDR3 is TGTGCCAGCGTCGGAGGACAGGGGGCGAGCAATCAGCCCCAGCATTTT. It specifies CASVGGQGASNQPQHF.

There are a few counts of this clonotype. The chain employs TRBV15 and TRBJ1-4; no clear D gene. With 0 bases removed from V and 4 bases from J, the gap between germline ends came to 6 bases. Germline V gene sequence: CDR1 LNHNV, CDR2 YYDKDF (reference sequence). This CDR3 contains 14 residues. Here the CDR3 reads CATSRERGNEKLFF. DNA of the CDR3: TGTGCCACCAGCAGAGAGCGGGGTAATGAAAAACTGTTTTTT. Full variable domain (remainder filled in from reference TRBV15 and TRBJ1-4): DAMVIQNPRYQVTQFGKPVTLSCSQTLNHNVMYWYQQKSSQAPKLLFHYYDKDFNNEADTPDNFQSRRPNTSFCFLDIRSPGLGDTAMYLCATSRERGNEKLFFGSGTQLSVL.

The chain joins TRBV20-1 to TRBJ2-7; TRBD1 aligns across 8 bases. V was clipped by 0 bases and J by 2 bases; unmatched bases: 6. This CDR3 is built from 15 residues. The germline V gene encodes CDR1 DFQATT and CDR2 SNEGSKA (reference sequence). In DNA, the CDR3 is TGCAGTGCTAGAGATCCCGGACAGGGAACCTACGAGCAGTACTTC. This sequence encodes CSARDPGQGTYEQYF.

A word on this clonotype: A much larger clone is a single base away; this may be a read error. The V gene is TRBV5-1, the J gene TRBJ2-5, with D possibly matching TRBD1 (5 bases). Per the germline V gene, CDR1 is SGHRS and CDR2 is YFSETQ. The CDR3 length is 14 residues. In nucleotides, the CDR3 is TGCGCCAGTAGTATTCAGGGATCCCAAGAGACCCGGTACTTC. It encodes CASSIQGSQETRYF.

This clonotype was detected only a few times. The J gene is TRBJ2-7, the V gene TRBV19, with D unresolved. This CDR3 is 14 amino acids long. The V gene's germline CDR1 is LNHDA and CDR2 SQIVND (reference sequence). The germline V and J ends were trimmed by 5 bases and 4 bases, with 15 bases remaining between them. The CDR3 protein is CASSGPPHDYEQYF. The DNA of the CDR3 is TGTGCCAGTAGTGGCCCCCCACACGATTACGAGCAGTACTTC.

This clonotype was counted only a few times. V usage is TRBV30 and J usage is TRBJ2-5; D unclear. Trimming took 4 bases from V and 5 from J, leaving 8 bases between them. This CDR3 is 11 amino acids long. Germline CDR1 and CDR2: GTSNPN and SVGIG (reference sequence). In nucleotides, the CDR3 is TGTGCCTGGACCTCTAAGGAGACCCAGTACTTC. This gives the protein CAWTSKETQYF.

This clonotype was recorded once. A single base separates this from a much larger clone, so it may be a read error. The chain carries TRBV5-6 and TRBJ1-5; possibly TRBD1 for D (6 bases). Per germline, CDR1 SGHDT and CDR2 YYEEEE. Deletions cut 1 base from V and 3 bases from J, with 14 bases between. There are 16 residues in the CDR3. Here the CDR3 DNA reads TGTGCCAGCAGCTTGTGGGGTCAGGGGCACAATCAGCCCCAGCATTTT. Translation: CASSLWGQGHNQPQHF.

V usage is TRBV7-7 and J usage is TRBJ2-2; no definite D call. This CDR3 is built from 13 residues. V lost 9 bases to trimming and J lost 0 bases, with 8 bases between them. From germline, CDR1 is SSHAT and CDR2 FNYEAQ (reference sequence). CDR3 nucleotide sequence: TGTGCCAGTCGGAACGCGAACACCGGGGAGCTGTTTTTT. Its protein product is CASRNANTGELFF.

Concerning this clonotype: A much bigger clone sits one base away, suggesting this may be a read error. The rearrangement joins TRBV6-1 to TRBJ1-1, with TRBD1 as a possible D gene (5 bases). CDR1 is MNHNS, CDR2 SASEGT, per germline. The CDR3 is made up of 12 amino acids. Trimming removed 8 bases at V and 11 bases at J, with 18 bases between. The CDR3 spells CASGSGTGIAFF. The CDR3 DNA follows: TGTGCCAGCGGATCCGGGACGGGTATTGCTTTCTTT.

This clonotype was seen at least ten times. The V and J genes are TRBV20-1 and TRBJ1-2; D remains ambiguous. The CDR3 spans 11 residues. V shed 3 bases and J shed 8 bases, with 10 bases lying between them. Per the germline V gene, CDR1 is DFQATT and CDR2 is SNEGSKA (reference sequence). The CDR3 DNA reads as TGCAGTGCTAGGACTCAAGTAGGCTACACCTTC. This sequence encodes CSARTQVGYTF.

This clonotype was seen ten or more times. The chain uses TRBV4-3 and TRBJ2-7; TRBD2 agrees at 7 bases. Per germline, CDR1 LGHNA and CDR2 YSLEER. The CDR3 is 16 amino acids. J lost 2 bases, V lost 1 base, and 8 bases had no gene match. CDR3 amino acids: CASSQVHSGITYEQYF. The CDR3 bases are TGCGCCAGCAGCCAAGTTCACAGCGGGATCACCTACGAGCAGTACTTC.

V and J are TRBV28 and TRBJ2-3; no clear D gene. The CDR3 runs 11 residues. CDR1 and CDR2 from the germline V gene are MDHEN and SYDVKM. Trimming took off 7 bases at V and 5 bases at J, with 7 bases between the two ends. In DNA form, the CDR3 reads TGTGCCAGCAATAAGGGAGATACGCAGTATTTT. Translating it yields CASNKGDTQYF.

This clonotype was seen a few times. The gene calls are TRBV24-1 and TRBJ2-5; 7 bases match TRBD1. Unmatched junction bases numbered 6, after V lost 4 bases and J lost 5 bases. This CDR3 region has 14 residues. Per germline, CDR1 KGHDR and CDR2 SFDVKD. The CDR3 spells CATSEPTGWETQYF. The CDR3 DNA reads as TGTGCCACCAGTGAACCGACAGGGTGGGAGACCCAGTACTTC.